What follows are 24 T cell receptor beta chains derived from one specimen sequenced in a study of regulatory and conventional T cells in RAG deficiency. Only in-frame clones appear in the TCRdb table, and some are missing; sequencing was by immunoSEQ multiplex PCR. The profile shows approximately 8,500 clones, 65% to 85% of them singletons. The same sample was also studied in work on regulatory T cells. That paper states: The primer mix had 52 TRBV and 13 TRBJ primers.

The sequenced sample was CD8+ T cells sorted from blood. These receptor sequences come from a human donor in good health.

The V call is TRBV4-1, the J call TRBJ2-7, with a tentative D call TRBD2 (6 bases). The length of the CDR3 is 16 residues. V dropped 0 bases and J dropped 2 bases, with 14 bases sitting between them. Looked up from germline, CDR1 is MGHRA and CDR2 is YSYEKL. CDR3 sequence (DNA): TGCGCCAGCAGCCAAGAAAGAGGACCGGGGGCCTACGAGCAGTACTTC. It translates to CASSQERGPGAYEQYF.

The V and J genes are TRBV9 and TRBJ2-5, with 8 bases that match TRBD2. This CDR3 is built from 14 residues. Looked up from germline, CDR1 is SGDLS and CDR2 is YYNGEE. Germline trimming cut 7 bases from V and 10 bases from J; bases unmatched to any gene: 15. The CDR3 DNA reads TGTGCCAGCGCGCGGGGGGACTCCCTTTACGGCCAGTACTTC. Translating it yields CASARGDSLYGQYF.

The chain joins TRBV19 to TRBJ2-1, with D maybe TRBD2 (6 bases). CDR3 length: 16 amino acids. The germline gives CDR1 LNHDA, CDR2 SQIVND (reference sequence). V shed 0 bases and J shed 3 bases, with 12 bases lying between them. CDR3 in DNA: TGTGCCAGTAGTATAGATCATGATAGCGGCTACAATGAGCAGTTCTTC. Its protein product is CASSIDHDSGYNEQFF.

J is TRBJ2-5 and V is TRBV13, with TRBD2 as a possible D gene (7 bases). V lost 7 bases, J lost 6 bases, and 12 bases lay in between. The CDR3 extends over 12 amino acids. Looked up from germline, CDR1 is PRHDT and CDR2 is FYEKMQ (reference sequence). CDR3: CASKGGRQTQYF. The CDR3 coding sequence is TGTGCCAGCAAGGGGGGGCGACAGACCCAGTACTTC. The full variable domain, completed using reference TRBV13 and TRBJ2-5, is AAGVIQSPRHLIKEKRETATLKCYPIPRHDTVYWYQQGPGQDPQFLISFYEKMQSDKGSIPDRFSAQQFSDYHSELNMSSLELGDSALYFCASKGGRQTQYFGPGTRLLVL.

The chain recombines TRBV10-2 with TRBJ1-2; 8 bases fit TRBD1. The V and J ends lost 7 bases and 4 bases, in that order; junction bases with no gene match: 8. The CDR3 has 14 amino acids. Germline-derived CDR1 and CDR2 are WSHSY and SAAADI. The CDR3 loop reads CASTPGQGFYGYTF. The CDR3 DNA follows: TGCGCCAGCACCCCAGGACAGGGATTCTATGGCTACACCTTC.

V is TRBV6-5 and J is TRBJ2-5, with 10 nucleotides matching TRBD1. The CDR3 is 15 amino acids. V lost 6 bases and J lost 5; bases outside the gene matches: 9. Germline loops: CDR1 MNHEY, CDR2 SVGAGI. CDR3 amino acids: CASSLTGGAGETQYF. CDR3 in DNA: TGTGCCAGCAGCTTGACAGGGGGCGCGGGTGAGACCCAGTACTTC.

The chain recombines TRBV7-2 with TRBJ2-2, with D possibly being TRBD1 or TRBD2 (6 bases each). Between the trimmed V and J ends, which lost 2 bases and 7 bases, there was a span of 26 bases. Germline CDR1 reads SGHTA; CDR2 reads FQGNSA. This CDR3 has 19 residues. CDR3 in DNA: TGTGCCAGCAGCTTACTAGGAAGGGCAACAGGGAGGATTGGCGGGGAGCTGTTTTTT. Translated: CASSLLGRATGRIGGELFF.

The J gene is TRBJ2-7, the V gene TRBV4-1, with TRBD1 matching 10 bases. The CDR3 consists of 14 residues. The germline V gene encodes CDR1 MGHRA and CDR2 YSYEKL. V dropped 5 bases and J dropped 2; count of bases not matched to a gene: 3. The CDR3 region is CASSYDRGPYEQYF. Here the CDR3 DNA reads TGCGCCAGCAGCTACGACAGGGGGCCCTACGAGCAGTACTTC.

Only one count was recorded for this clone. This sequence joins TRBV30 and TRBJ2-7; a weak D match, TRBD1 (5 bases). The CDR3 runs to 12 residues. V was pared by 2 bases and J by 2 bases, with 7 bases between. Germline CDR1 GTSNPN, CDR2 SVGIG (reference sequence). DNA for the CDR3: TGTGCCTGGAGTACGACAGCCTACGAGCAGTACTTC. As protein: CAWSTTAYEQYF.

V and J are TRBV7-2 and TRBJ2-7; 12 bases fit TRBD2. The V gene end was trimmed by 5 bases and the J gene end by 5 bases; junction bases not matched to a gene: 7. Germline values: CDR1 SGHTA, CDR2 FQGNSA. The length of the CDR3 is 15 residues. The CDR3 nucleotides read TGTGCCAGCAGCCTGACTAGCGGGAGTTCGAACGAGCAGTACTTC. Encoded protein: CASSLTSGSSNEQYF.

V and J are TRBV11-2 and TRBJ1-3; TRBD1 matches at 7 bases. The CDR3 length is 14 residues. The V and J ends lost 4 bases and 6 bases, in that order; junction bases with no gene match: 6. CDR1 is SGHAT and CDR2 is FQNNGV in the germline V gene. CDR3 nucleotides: TGTGCCAGCAGCTGGACCACAGGGGAAAACACCATATATTTT. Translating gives CASSWTTGENTIYF.

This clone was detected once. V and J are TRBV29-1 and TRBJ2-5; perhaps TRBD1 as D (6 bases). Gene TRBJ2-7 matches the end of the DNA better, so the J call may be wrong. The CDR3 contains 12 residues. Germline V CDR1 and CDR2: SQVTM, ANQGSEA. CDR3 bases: TGCAGCGTTGCGGACAGACTGGACGAGCAGTACTTC. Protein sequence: CSVADRLDEQYF.

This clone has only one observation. In DNA, the CDR3 is TGTGCCAGCAGCTTAGTCCCCAGTGGCTACACCTTC. It translates to CASSLVPSGYTF. The chain links TRBV7-3 to TRBJ1-2; D gene uncertain. CDR1 SGHTA and CDR2 FQGTGA come from the germline V gene. V lost 2 bases to trimming and J lost 7 bases, with 8 bases between them. The CDR3 has 12 amino acids.

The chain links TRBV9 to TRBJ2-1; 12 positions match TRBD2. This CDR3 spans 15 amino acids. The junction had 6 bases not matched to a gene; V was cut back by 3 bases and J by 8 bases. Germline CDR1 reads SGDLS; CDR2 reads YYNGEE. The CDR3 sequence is CASSATSGGVDEQFF. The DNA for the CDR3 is TGTGCCAGCAGCGCGACTAGCGGGGGAGTCGATGAGCAGTTCTTC.

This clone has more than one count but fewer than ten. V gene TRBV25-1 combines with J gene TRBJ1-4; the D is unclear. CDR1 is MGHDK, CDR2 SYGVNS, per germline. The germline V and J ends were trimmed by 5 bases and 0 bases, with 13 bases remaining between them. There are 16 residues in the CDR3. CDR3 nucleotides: TGTGCCAGCAGTTCAACCTCTAACCCAACTAATGAAAAACTGTTTTTT. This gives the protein CASSSTSNPTNEKLFF.

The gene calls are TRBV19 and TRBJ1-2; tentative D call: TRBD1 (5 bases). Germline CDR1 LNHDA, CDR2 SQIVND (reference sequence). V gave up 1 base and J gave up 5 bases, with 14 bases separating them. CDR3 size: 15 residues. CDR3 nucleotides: TGTGCCAGTAGTATAGTTGACAGTTCGTTATATGGCTACACCTTC. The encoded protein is CASSIVDSSLYGYTF.

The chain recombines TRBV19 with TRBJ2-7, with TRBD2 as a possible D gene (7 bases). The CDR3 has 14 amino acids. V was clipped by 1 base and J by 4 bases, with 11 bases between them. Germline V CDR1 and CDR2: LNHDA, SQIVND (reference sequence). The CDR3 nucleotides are TGTGCCAGTAGTATAGCGCGGGGGCTATACGAGCAGTACTTC. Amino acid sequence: CASSIARGLYEQYF. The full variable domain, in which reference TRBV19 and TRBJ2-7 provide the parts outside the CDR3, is DGGITQSPKYLFRKEGQNVTLSCEQNLNHDAMYWYRQDPGQGLRLIYYSQIVNDFQKGDIAEGYSVSREKKESFPLTVTSAQKNPTAFYLCASSIARGLYEQYFGPGTRLTVT.

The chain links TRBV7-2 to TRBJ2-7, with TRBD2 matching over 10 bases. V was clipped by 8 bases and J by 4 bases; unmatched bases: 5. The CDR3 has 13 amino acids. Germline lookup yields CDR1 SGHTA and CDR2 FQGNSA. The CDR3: CASRQGLAYEQYF. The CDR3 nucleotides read TGTGCCAGCCGGCAGGGACTAGCGTACGAGCAGTACTTC.

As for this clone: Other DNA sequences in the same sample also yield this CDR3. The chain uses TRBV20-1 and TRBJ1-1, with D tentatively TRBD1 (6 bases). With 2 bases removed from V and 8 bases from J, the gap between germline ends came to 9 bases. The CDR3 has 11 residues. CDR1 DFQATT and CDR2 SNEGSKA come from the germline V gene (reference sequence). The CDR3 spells CSARWGQEAFF. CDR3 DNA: TGCAGTGCTAGATGGGGACAAGAAGCTTTCTTT.

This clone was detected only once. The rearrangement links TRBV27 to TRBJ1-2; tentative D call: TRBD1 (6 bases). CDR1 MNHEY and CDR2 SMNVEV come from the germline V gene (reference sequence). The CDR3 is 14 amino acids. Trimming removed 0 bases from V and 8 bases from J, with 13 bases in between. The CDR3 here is CASSLSGGGKGYTF. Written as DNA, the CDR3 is TGTGCCAGCAGTTTATCGGGGGGCGGAAAGGGCTACACCTTC.

CDR3 DNA sequence: TGTGCCAGCAGCTTTAGGGCTAGCGGCTACCAAGAGACCCAGTACTTC. Translated, it gives CASSFRASGYQETQYF. The V call is TRBV7-9, the J call TRBJ2-5; 7 nucleotides agree with TRBD2. The germline V gene has CDR1 SEHNR and CDR2 FQNEAQ (reference sequence). The V segment lost 3 bases and the J segment 0 bases; nucleotides outside the gene matches: 7. The CDR3 is made up of 16 amino acids.

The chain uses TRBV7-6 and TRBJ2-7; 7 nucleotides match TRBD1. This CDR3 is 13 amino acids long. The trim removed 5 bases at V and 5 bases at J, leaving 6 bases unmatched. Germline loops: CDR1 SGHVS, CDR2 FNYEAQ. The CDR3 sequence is CASSHKTGHEQYF. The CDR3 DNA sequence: TGTGCCAGCAGCCACAAGACAGGGCACGAGCAGTACTTC.

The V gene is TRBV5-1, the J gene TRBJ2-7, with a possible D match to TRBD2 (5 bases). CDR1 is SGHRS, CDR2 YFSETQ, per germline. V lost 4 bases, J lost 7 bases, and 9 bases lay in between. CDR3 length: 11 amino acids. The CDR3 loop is CASSHTGEQYF. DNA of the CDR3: TGCGCCAGCAGCCATACGGGGGAGCAGTACTTC.

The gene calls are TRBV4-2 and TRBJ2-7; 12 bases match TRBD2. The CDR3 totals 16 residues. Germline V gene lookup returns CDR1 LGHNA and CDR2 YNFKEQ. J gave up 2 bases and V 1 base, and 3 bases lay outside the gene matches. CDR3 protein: CASSQAGLAGTYEQYF. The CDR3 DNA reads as TGTGCCAGCAGCCAAGCAGGACTAGCGGGAACCTACGAGCAGTACTTC.